This TCR beta chain appears in the sequencing data of a study of STAT5B mutations in CD4+ large granular lymphocyte leukemia. Assay: immunoSEQ multiplex PCR; the TCRdb copy retains only in-frame clones and omits some. The table includes more than 30,000 clones, roughly 71% detected once. V trimming: 4 bases; J trimming: 8 bases; junction bases outside the gene matches: 13. CDR1 is MGHRA, CDR2 YSYEKL, per germline. The CDR3 is made up of 16 amino acids. This TCR was sampled from a human donor in good health. Sequencing was performed on CD4+ T cells from blood buffy coats. The chain recombines TRBV4-1 with TRBJ1-2; 10 bases line up with TRBD1. The CDR3 loop reads CASSLESGQGVSGYTF. The CDR3 nucleotides read TGCGCCAGCAGCCTTGAGTCTGGACAGGGGGTGTCAGGCTACACCTTC.